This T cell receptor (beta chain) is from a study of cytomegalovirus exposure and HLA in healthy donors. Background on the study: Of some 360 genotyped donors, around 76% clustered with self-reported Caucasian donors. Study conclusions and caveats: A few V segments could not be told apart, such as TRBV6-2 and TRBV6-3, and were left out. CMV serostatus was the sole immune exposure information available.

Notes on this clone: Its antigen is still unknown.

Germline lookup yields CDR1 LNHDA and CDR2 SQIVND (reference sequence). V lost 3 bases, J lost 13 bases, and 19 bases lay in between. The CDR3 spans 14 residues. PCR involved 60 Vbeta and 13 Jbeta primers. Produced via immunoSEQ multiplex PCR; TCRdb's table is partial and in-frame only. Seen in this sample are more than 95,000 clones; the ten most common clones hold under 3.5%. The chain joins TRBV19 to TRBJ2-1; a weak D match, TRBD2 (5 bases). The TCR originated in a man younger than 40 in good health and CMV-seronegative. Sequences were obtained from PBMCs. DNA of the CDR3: TGTGCCAGTAGTATCGTGGCGGGTCCTACCGAACAGTTCTTC. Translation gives CASSIVAGPTEQFF. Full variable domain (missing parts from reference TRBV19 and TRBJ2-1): DGGITQSPKYLFRKEGQNVTLSCEQNLNHDAMYWYRQDPGQGLRLIYYSQIVNDFQKGDIAEGYSVSREKKESFPLTVTSAQKNPTAFYLCASSIVAGPTEQFFGPGTRLTVL.